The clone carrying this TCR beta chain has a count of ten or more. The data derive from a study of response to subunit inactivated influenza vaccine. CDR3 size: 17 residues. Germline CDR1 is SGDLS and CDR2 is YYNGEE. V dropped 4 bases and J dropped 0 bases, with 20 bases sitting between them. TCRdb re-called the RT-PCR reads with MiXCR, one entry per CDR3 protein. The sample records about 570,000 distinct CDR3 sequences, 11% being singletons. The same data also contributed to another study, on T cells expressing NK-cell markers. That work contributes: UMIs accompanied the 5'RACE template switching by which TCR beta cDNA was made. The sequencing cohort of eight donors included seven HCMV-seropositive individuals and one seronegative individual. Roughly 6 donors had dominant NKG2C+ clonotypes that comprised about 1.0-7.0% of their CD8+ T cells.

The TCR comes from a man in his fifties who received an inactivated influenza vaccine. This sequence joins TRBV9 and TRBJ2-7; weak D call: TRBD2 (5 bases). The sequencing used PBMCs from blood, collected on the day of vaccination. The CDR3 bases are TGTGCCAGCAGCCCCAACCCTTTCCAGCGGTCCTCCTACGAGCAGTACTTC. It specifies CASSPNPFQRSSYEQYF.